These 2 T cell receptor beta chains came from one sample sequenced in a study of beta chain features in type 1 diabetes. Study-level findings and limits: In all four CD4+ subsets, TCRB CDR3 length was significantly, moderately reduced in type 1 diabetes.

The antigens of these receptors remain unknown. The study reverse transcribed the entire isolated RNA, so it sequenced expressed TCRB transcripts. The data were produced by immunoSEQ multiplex PCR, yet TCRdb's version contains in-frame clones alone and is incomplete. The sample yields around 250,000 clones, roughly 22% seen once. Source material: naive CD4+ T cells from blood. Receptors were obtained from a woman aged 40 to 55 with type 1 diabetes.

The gene calls are TRBV27 and TRBJ2-3, with a tentative D call TRBD1 (6 bases). The germline V gene encodes CDR1 MNHEY and CDR2 SMNVEV (reference sequence). CDR3 length: 17 residues. V was shortened by 3 bases and J by 1 base, with 17 bases between the two germline ends. DNA for the CDR3: TGTGCCAGCAGTTTGAGCAGGGGCACTTCACGCACAGATACGCAGTATTTT. It is translated as CASSLSRGTSRTDTQYF.

The V call is TRBV6-6, the J call TRBJ2-7; the D gene is possibly TRBD1 (6 bases). Per germline, CDR1 MNHNY and CDR2 SVGAGI (reference sequence). Trimming left V 10 bases short and J 7 bases short, with 17 bases between. The CDR3 contains 12 residues. The CDR3 sequence is CAISTGLREQYF. The CDR3 DNA sequence: TGTGCCATCTCTACAGGGTTGAGGGAGCAGTACTTC.